This T cell receptor (beta chain) was captured in a study of T cells in Graves' hyperthyroidism and ophthalmopathy. The J segment lost 6 bases and the V segment lost 6 bases, leaving 13 bases of the junction unmatched. The germline V gene has CDR1 SNHLY and CDR2 FYNNEI. The CDR3 has 16 amino acids. Using RNA transcripts as the source, TCR beta CDR3 regions were amplified. Primed by the HTBI set, a first-round RT-PCR was run on the TCR CDR3. TCRdb reanalysed the multiplex PCR reads using MiXCR and keeps one entry per CDR3 protein. The sample holds hundreds of thousands of distinct CDR3 sequences, around 15% seen once.

The clonotype originates from a woman aged 18-29 years with Graves' hyperthyroidism. The sequenced sample consisted of blood. The J gene is TRBJ2-3, the V gene TRBV2, with 9 bases identical to TRBD1. The chain's CDR3 is CASRLTWTGAIDTQYF. In DNA form, the CDR3 reads TGTGCCAGCAGGCTGACATGGACAGGGGCGATTGATACGCAGTATTTT.